The clone carrying this T cell receptor beta chain was seen a single time. Its specificity is not known. The data were taken from a study of regulatory T cells in long-lasting Graves disease. At the level of the study: Persistent Graves' disease required over 5 years of antithyroid drugs and positive TSH receptor antibodies. Study observations and caveats: Persistent Graves' patients showed less TCR diversity than newly diagnosed patients showed. Sampling was limited to peripheral blood rather than thyroid tissue.

Sequencing libraries for TCR beta were prepared with iRepertoire HTBI primers and Arm-PCR of CDR3 regions. TCRdb redid the calling of the multiplex PCR reads with MiXCR, one entry per CDR3 protein. The sample contains 350,000 to 500,000 distinct CDR3 sequences, approximately 22% of which appear only once. The CDR3 loop spans 11 amino acids. Germline loops: CDR1 GTSNPN, CDR2 SVGIG (reference sequence). The V and J ends lost 0 bases and 14 bases respectively, with 8 bases between them. Time point here: persistent/refractory GD, antithyroid drugs over 5 years with positive TRAb. RNA extracted from PBMCs served as the sequencing template. Approximately 9 milliliters of peripheral blood went into EDTA tubes.

The clonotype originates from a female donor with Graves disease. The material sequenced was peripheral blood mononuclear cells (PBMCs), taken when the disease was refractory, from a patient treated with antithyroid drugs. This rearrangement joins TRBV30 to TRBJ1-6; D unclear. Here the CDR3 DNA reads TGTGCCTGGAGTGTTCTAATGGCCCTCCACTTT. Translating it yields CAWSVLMALHF.